These T cell receptor beta chains were read from a single sample in a study of blood T cell repertoires in COVID-19. The assay was immunoSEQ multiplex PCR, and TCRdb's table has in-frame clones only and misses some. This table has roughly 150,000 clones, nearly 85% appearing once. The sequencing sample was made of PBMCs or T cells enriched from blood (not recorded which). The receptor set was obtained from a man in his fifties in a cohort exposed to, infected with or recovered from COVID-19 (not recorded which). Each CDR3 is given without its conserved first and last residue.

V	J	CDR3
TRBV7-2	TRBJ1-2	ASSLAQGAGGYT
TRBV12-3/TRBV12-4	TRBJ1-5	ASTYGGNQPQH
TRBV9	TRBJ2-1	ASSVVGSPYNEQF
TRBV5-1	TRBJ2-1	ASSPGSYNEQF
TRBV3-1/TRBV3-2	TRBJ2-2	ASSQGAGGDTGELF
TRBV12-3/TRBV12-4	TRBJ2-7	ASSLGTTYEQY
TRBV11-2	TRBJ1-5	ASSQTGGSNQPQH
TRBV5-6	TRBJ1-6	ASSLYKAQGANSPLH
TRBV29-1	TRBJ2-7	SVALDSGTMQY
TRBV5-1	TRBJ2-5	ASSLVFSGAQETQY
TRBV9	TRBJ2-3	ASSWGLGTDTQY
TRBV10-3	TRBJ1-3	APGSGNTIY
TRBV7-9	TRBJ2-6	ASSSLAGGANVLT
TRBV15	TRBJ2-5	ATSTRQGVSSQY
TRBV27	TRBJ1-5	ASSPKNNQPQH
TRBV7-9	TRBJ1-4	ASSASGATNEKLF
TRBV4-1	TRBJ2-1	ASSLPGASGGPGQHNEQF
TRBV4-1	TRBJ1-6	ASSQDPSRGRSPLH
TRBV5-1	TRBJ1-1	ASRGETEAF
TRBV11-3	TRBJ2-1	ASSLGGKSYNEQF
TRBV11-2	TRBJ1-5	ASSLNGQPQH
TRBV14	TRBJ2-6	ASSQDFGYAGANVLT
TRBV4-1	TRBJ2-5	ASSRDSQETQY
TRBV6-6	TRBJ2-5	ASSRKETQY
TRBV28	TRBJ2-1	ASSLGLAWSSYNEQF
TRBV7-2	TRBJ2-7	ASSLGDTALEQY
TRBV2	TRBJ2-5	ASRNGGGETQY
TRBV7-2	TRBJ2-7	ASSSPGTGMYEQY
TRBV5-1	TRBJ1-3	ASSPSDRFDYTNTIY
TRBV30	TRBJ1-1	AWSVPGGNTEAF
TRBV18	TRBJ2-7	ASSPPSGASYEQY
TRBV10-2	TRBJ2-7	ASRELAGGVGEQY
TRBV7-9	TRBJ1-2	ASSLEQGRYT
TRBV6-5	TRBJ2-7	ASSYSGTGGYEQY
TRBV11-3	TRBJ2-7	ASRITGGYYEQY
TRBV28	TRBJ1-6	ASSLAGGSSPLH
TRBV19	TRBJ1-2	ASTVGQPLSRGYT
TRBV30	TRBJ1-5	ACADRDNQPQH
TRBV19	TRBJ2-2	ASSIGQGLGIGELF
TRBV5-4	TRBJ2-7	ASSRSGTGAYEQY
TRBV29-1	TRBJ1-3	SVDRGSGNTIY
TRBV14	TRBJ2-6	ASSHRLTSGANVLT
TRBV7-6	TRBJ2-6	ASSFAGALSGANVLT
TRBV6-2/TRBV6-3	TRBJ1-1	ASSSQGNTEAF
TRBV10-2	TRBJ2-3	ASSESPPRYAQY
TRBV6-1	TRBJ2-2	ASSESGQRELF
TRBV5-4	TRBJ2-1	ASSLLTGGYSEQF
TRBV4-2	TRBJ2-1	ASSQGQASGRGNEQF
TRBV4-2	TRBJ2-5	ASSQDSVQETQY
TRBV9	TRBJ2-2	ASSVVASPSTGELF
TRBV5-6	TRBJ1-1	ASSQTGMNTEAF